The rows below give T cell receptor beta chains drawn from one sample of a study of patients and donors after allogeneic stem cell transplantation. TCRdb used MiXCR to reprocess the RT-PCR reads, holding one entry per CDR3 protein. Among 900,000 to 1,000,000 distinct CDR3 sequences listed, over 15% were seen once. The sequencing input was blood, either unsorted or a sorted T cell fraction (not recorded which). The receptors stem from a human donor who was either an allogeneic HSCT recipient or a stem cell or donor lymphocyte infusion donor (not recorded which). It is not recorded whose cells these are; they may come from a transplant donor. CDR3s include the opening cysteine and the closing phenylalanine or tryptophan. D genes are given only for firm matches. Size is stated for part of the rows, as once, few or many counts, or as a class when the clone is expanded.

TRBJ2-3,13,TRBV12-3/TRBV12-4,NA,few,TGTGCCAGCAGGCTACAGGGTTCAGATACGCAGTATTTT,CASRLQGSDTQYF
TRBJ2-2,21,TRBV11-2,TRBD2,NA,TGTGCCAGCAGCTTCTCCGCCGGACTGACTAGCGGGAGGGCCAACGGCGGGGAGCTGTTTTTT,CASSFSAGLTSGRANGGELFF
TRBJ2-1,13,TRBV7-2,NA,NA,TGTGCCAGCAGCTTATCAGAGTCCTATGAGCAGTTCTTC,CASSLSESYEQFF
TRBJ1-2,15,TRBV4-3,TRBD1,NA,TGCGCCAGCAGCCAAGTCGACAGGGCGCGCTATGGCTACACCTTC,CASSQVDRARYGYTF
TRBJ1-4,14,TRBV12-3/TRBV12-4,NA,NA,TGTGCCAGCAGTTTTGGGGGCAAAGGTGAAAAACTGTTTTTT,CASSFGGKGEKLFF
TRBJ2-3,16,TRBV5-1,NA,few,TGCGCCAGCAGCTTGGTTTCGGGCAGTAGCACAGATACGCAGTATTTT,CASSLVSGSSTDTQYF
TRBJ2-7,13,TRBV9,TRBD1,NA,TGTGCCAGCAGTATACAGGGGTGGTCCGAGCAGTACTTC,CASSIQGWSEQYF
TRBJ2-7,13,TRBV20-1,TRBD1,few,TGCAGTGCTTGGGACAGGGGGATTTACGAGCAGTACTTC,CSAWDRGIYEQYF
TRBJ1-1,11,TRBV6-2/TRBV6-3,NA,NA,TGTGCCAGCAGTTCGGGGTTAGGGGCTTTCTTT,CASSSGLGAFF
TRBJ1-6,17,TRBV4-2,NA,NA,TGTGCCAGCAGCCAGGGGAGAAACCCCTTGAAGTCCTCACCCCTCCACTTT,CASSQGRNPLKSSPLHF
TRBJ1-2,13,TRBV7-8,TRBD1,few,TGTGCCAGCAGCCCCCAGGGGGCGGGCGGCTACACCTTC,CASSPQGAGGYTF
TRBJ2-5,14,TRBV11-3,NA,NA,TGTGCCAGCAGCCACTTTCGCGGGACGGAGACCCAGTACTTC,CASSHFRGTETQYF
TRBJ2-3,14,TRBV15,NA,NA,TGTGCCACCAGCAGAGTTACCGTGGGAGATACGCAGTATTTT,CATSRVTVGDTQYF
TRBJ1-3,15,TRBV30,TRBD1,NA,TGTGCCTGGGCCCCAGACAGGGTCTCTGGAAACACCATATATTTT,CAWAPDRVSGNTIYF
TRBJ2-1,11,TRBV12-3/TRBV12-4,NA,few,TGTGCCAGCAGCTGGGAGCTTACACGGTTCTTC,CASSWELTRFF
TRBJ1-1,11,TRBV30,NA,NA,TGTGCCCGGACGCGGGTCACTGAAGCTTTCTTT,CARTRVTEAFF
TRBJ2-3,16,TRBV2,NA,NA,TGTGCCAGCAGTGATCAGTCTGTACCGGCCACAGATACGCAGTATTTT,CASSDQSVPATDTQYF
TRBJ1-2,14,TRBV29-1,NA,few,TGCAGCGTTGAAGATCAGGGCAGGGACTATGGCTACACCTTC,CSVEDQGRDYGYTF
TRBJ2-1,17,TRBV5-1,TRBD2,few,TGCGCCAGCAGCTTGGCCGCGGCTAGCGGGAGCTACAATGAGCAGTTCTTC,CASSLAAASGSYNEQFF
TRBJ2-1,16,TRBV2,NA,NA,TGTGCCAGCAGTGAAGAGTCGCAGCGGCCTCATAGCGAGCAGTTCTTC,CASSEESQRPHSEQFF
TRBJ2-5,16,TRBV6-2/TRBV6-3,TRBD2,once,TGTGCCAGCAGCCTTGGACTAGCGGGGGGGCAGAAGACCCAGTACTTC,CASSLGLAGGQKTQYF
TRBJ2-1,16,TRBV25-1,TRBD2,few,TGTGCCAGCAGCCCGATGGTGAGGGAGGGTTGGGATGAGCAGTTCTTC,CASSPMVREGWDEQFF
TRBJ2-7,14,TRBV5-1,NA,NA,TGCGCCAGCAGCCCCACGCGCCCCTCCTACGAGCAGTACTTC,CASSPTRPSYEQYF
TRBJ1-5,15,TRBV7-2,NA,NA,TGTGCCAGCAGCTTAGAGCTGGGTTACCGTCAGCCCCAGCATTTT,CASSLELGYRQPQHF
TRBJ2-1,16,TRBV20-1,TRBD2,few,TGCAGTGCCCCAACCCTAAGGAGCGGGGTAGTCGATGAGCAGTTCTTC,CSAPTLRSGVVDEQFF
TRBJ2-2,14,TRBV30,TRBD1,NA,TGTGCCTGGAGGCACACAGGGGGCACCGGGGAGCTGTTTTTT,CAWRHTGGTGELFF
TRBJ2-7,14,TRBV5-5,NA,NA,TGTGCCAGCAGCTTCCCGGGACGGACCTACGAGCAGTACTTC,CASSFPGRTYEQYF
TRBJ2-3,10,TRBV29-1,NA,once,TGCCCGACCAACACAGATACGCAGTATTTT,CPTNTDTQYF
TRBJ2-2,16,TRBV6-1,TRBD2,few,TGTGCCAGCAGTGCCGCTAGCGGGGGCGACACCGGGGAGCTGTTTTTT,CASSAASGGDTGELFF
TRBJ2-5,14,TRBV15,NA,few,TGTGCCACCAGCAGAGACAGGGCGGGTGAGACCCAGTACTTC,CATSRDRAGETQYF
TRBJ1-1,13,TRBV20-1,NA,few,TGCAGTGCTAGAGATTACAAGAACACTGAAGCTTTCTTT,CSARDYKNTEAFF
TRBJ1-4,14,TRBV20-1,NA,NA,TGCAGTGCCGTGGGGTCCCTTCTTAATGAAAAACTGTTTTTT,CSAVGSLLNEKLFF
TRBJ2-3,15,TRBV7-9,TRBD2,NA,TGTGCCAGCTCCCAACTAGCGGCTAACACAGATACGCAGTATTTT,CASSQLAANTDTQYF
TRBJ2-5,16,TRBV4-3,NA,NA,TGCGCCAGCAGCCAAGATTGGGCTAGCTCGGTGGAGACCCAGTACTTC,CASSQDWASSVETQYF
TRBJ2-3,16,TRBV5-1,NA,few,TGCGCCAGCAGCTTGTTGGGGACTCCCTCCACAGATACGCAGTATTTT,CASSLLGTPSTDTQYF